A single sample gave rise to the 22 T cell receptor beta chains below, sequenced in a study of early T cells in non-severe SARS-CoV-2 infection. MiXCR, applied by TCRdb to the 5' RACE reads, yields one record per CDR3 protein. The repertoire has 50,000 to 60,000 distinct CDR3 sequences, roughly an eighth of them found once; the top ten carry 1.1% to 1.5%. The sample consisted of whole blood. All receptors derive from an adult who was a healthcare worker with PCR-confirmed SARS-CoV-2 infection or an uninfected control (not recorded which).

The rearrangement uses TRBV28 and TRBJ1-2, with a possible D match to TRBD1 (6 bases). Per the germline V gene, CDR1 is MDHEN and CDR2 is SYDVKM. Trimming took off 3 bases at V and 7 bases at J, with 9 bases between the two ends. This CDR3 contains 12 residues. The CDR3 sequence: CASSLRQAGYTF. The CDR3 DNA reads TGTGCCAGCAGTTTGCGACAGGCTGGCTACACCTTC.

This clonotype appeared many times. The chain has TRBV7-2 and TRBJ2-1, with 7 nucleotides matching TRBD2. J lost 4 bases, V lost 11 bases, and 8 bases had no gene match. Germline-derived CDR1 and CDR2 are SGHTA and FQGNSA. This CDR3 has 13 amino acids. CDR3 sequence (DNA): TGTGCCGAGAGGCTAGCGGCATACAATGAGCAGTTCTTC. It codes for CAERLAAYNEQFF.

This clonotype was counted many times. V gene TRBV4-2 combines with J gene TRBJ1-5, with D possibly matching TRBD1 (6 bases). The CDR3 is 15 amino acids. Trimming left V 3 bases short and J 7 bases short, with 16 bases between. Germline lookup yields CDR1 LGHNA and CDR2 YNFKEQ. The CDR3 sequence is CASSQVQGSRQPQHF. CDR3 DNA: TGTGCCAGCAGCCAGGTACAGGGCTCAAGGCAGCCCCAGCATTTT.

This clonotype was seen a few times. The J gene is TRBJ2-3, the V gene TRBV5-1; D is uncertain. CDR1 SGHRS and CDR2 YFSETQ come from the germline V gene. The CDR3 sequence is 13 residues long. Deletions cut 3 bases from V and 2 bases from J, with 7 bases between. CDR3 coding DNA: TGCGCCAGCAGCTCTCTCTACACAGATACGCAGTATTTT. Its translation is CASSSLYTDTQYF.

The chain carries TRBV4-1 and TRBJ1-2; 8 nucleotides match TRBD1. V was pared by 1 base and J by 4 bases, with 5 bases of the junction left unmatched. Germline V CDR1 and CDR2: MGHRA, YSYEKL. This CDR3 has 15 residues. The CDR3 nucleotides are TGCGCCAGCAGCCAAGCGACAGGGGAAGGCTATGGCTACACCTTC. Translation: CASSQATGEGYGYTF.

This sequence joins TRBV5-1 and TRBJ2-2; D is ambiguous. The CDR3 has 14 residues. Trimming cost V 4 bases and J 1 base, with 8 bases left between them. Germline V lookup: CDR1 SGHRS, CDR2 YFSETQ. CDR3 sequence reads: CASSPWLNTGELFF. In nucleotides, the CDR3 is TGCGCCAGCAGCCCCTGGTTGAACACCGGGGAGCTGTTTTTT.

The chain is built from TRBV19 and TRBJ1-2; tentatively, D is TRBD1 (5 bases). CDR3 length: 17 amino acids. V was pared by 3 bases and J by 1 base, with 18 bases between. Per germline, CDR1 LNHDA and CDR2 SQIVND (reference sequence). The CDR3 loop is CASSIITGTAYNYGYTF. Here the CDR3 DNA reads TGTGCCAGTAGTATCATCACCGGGACGGCGTATAACTATGGCTACACCTTC.

This chain uses TRBV7-9 with TRBJ2-7, with 7 nucleotides matching TRBD2. Germline V CDR1 and CDR2: SEHNR, FQNEAQ (reference sequence). V trimming: 1 base; J trimming: 3 bases; junction bases outside the gene matches: 6. This CDR3 region has 15 residues. CDR3 DNA sequence: TGTGCCAGCAGCTTAGGTCCTAGCGGCGGCTACGAGCAGTACTTC. Its protein product is CASSLGPSGGYEQYF.

This clonotype was counted ten times or more. In DNA, the CDR3 is TGTGCCAGCTCACCGCAGGGAGCCTTCAATTCACCCCTCCACTTT. Its protein is CASSPQGAFNSPLHF. The chain has TRBV18 and TRBJ1-6, with a tentative D call TRBD1 (5 bases). CDR3 length: 15 amino acids. The V end was cut by 3 bases, the J end by 7 bases, with 13 bases between. The germline V gene encodes CDR1 KGHSH and CDR2 LQKENI.

This clonotype came up many times. The chain is built from TRBV5-5 and TRBJ2-1; 10 nucleotides match TRBD2. The CDR3 runs 15 residues. Germline assignment: CDR1 SGHKS and CDR2 YYEKEE (reference sequence). V shed 2 bases, J shed 2 bases, and the junction held 1 base outside the gene matches. Here the CDR3 DNA reads TGTGCCAGCAGCTTTAGCGGGGGGACCTACAATGAGCAGTTCTTC. Residues: CASSFSGGTYNEQFF.

This chain connects TRBV7-9 to TRBJ1-2; D is unresolved. The CDR3 sequence is 16 residues long. Per the germline V gene, CDR1 is SEHNR and CDR2 is FQNEAQ (reference sequence). The V gene lost 1 base and the J gene lost 2 bases, with 14 bases spanning the gap. This CDR3 is CASSLEPVQLNYGYTF. DNA of the CDR3: TGTGCCAGCAGCTTAGAGCCGGTCCAGCTAAACTATGGCTACACCTTC.

This clonotype was counted at least ten times. This chain connects TRBV6-1 to TRBJ1-1; the D is unclear. The CDR3 has 14 amino acids. Trimming left V 4 bases short and J 0 bases short, with 9 bases between. CDR1 is MNHNS and CDR2 is SASEGT in the germline V gene. For the CDR3, the DNA is TGTGCCAGCAGTGGACAAAACTTGAACACTGAAGCTTTCTTT. Translation: CASSGQNLNTEAFF.

Many counts were recorded for this clonotype. V is TRBV2 and J is TRBJ2-7; a possible D gene is TRBD1 (6 bases). Trimming left V 5 bases short and J 2 bases short, with 10 bases between. This CDR3 comprises 13 residues. Germline V gene data show CDR1 as SNHLY and CDR2 as FYNNEI. CDR3 in DNA: TGTGCCAGCAGTACAGGGATCCCCTACGAGCAGTACTTC. This codes for CASSTGIPYEQYF.

The sample holds many counts of this clonotype. This chain uses TRBV11-2 with TRBJ2-1; D may be TRBD1 (6 bases). The CDR3 contains 15 residues. Trimming removed 5 bases at V and 2 bases at J, with 13 bases between. The germline V gene encodes CDR1 SGHAT and CDR2 FQNNGV. The CDR3 here is CASSTHRVPYNEQFF. CDR3 bases: TGTGCCAGCAGCACCCACAGGGTCCCCTACAATGAGCAGTTCTTC.

This clonotype was seen repeatedly, ten times or more. This chain links TRBV19 with TRBJ1-5, with TRBD1 matching over 7 bases. The CDR3 spans 15 residues. Germline V gene data show CDR1 as LNHDA and CDR2 as SQIVND (reference sequence). Trimming cost V 4 bases and J 9 bases; bases outside gene matches: 12. CDR3 sequence (DNA): TGTGCCAGTAGTAGCCGGGACAGCATATTGAGGCCCCAGCATTTT. Its translation: CASSSRDSILRPQHF.

A few counts support this clonotype. The J gene is TRBJ1-1, the V gene TRBV6-6; D is possibly TRBD1 (5 bases). There are 15 residues in the CDR3. Deletions cut 6 bases from V and 5 bases from J, with 19 bases between. In germline, CDR1 is MNHNY, CDR2 SVGAGI (reference sequence). CDR3 sequence (DNA): TGTGCCAGCAGCTGGGGCCTTTCCAAGAGTACTGAAGCTTTCTTT. Protein: CASSWGLSKSTEAFF.

V gene TRBV12-3 or TRBV12-4 combines with J gene TRBJ2-2; D gene uncertain. Trimming left V 9 bases short and J 2 bases short, with 10 bases between. This CDR3 has 13 residues. CDR3 coding DNA: TGTGCCAGTCACACAGTTAACACCGGGGAGCTGTTTTTT. Protein product: CASHTVNTGELFF.

This chain uses TRBV19 with TRBJ2-2; TRBD2 agrees at 9 bases. The trim removed 7 bases at V and 0 bases at J, leaving 12 bases unmatched. The CDR3 has 18 amino acids. Germline values: CDR1 LNHDA, CDR2 SQIVND (reference sequence). The CDR3 spells CASMRAGGPFANTGELFF. CDR3 sequence (DNA): TGTGCCAGTATGCGAGCGGGGGGACCGTTCGCGAACACCGGGGAGCTGTTTTTT.

This clonotype was observed a single time. The junction shows a germline mismatch at one end, possibly a read error. V is TRBV19 and J is TRBJ2-5; D may be TRBD2 (5 bases). CDR1 is LNHDA and CDR2 is SQIVND in the germline V gene (reference sequence). The CDR3 extends over 15 amino acids. This CDR3 reads CVSSIVGLKRETQYF. In DNA, the CDR3 is TGTGTCAGTAGTATAGTCGGCCTCAAGCGGGAGACCCAGTACTTC.

The table lists this clonotype with a few counts. The chain employs TRBV27 and TRBJ1-1; D remains ambiguous. The CDR3 is made up of 15 amino acids. V shed 1 base and J shed 3 bases, with 12 bases lying between them. The germline gives CDR1 MNHEY, CDR2 SMNVEV (reference sequence). The CDR3 region is CASSLYKGSHTEAFF. The CDR3 DNA reads TGTGCCAGCAGTTTATATAAGGGCAGCCACACTGAAGCTTTCTTT.

In its sample, this clonotype was seen once. This chain links TRBV6-1 with TRBJ2-7; D remains unclear. Germline assignment: CDR1 MNHNS and CDR2 SASEGT. The CDR3 has 14 amino acids. Trimming stripped 5 bases from V and 2 bases from J, with 13 bases between. CDR3 region: CASSWLSTAYEQYF. Written as DNA, the CDR3 is TGTGCCAGCAGTTGGTTATCCACGGCCTACGAGCAGTACTTC.

This clonotype was seen at least ten times. This chain joins TRBV5-8 and TRBJ2-1; D call uncertain. Trimming took off 1 base at V and 12 bases at J, with 8 bases between the two ends. The length of the CDR3 is 11 residues. The germline CDR1 and CDR2 sequences are SGHTS and YDEGEE. CDR3 nucleotides: TGTGCCAGCAGCTTGTCAGTCGGGCAGTTCTTC. Translated, it gives CASSLSVGQFF.